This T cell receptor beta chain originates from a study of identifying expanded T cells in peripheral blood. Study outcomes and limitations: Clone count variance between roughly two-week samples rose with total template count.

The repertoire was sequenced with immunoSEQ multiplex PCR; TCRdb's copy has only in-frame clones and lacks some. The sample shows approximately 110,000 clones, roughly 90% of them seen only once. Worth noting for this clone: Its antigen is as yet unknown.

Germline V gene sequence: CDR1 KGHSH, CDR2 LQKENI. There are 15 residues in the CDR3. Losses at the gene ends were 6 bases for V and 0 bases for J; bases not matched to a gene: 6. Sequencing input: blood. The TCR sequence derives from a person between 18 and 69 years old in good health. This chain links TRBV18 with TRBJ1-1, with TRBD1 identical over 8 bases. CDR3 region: CASSLLDRVNTEAFF. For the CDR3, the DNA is TGTGCCAGCTCTCTCTTGGACAGGGTGAACACTGAAGCTTTCTTT.